Listed here are 5 T cell receptor beta chains from one sample, sequenced in a study of blood T cell repertoires in COVID-19. Profiling relied on immunoSEQ multiplex PCR, and the TCRdb table lists in-frame clones only, not all of them. The sample yields 100,000 or so clones, around 80% seen once. The sequencing input was peripheral blood. The source is a woman of 80 years or more with acute or convalescent COVID-19.

This chain uses TRBV19 with TRBJ1-3; D remains ambiguous. The CDR3 loop spans 14 amino acids. The germline gives CDR1 LNHDA, CDR2 SQIVND (reference sequence). Trimming took 3 bases from V and 2 from J, leaving 8 bases between them. CDR3 amino acids: CASSIPQAGNTIYF. CDR3 in DNA: TGTGCCAGTAGTATCCCGCAGGCTGGAAACACCATATATTTT.

V usage is TRBV10-3 and J usage is TRBJ2-2; 11 positions agree with TRBD1. Germline CDR1 is ENHRY and CDR2 is SYGVKD. This CDR3 has 15 amino acids. After removal of 10 bases from V and 6 bases from J, the junction contained 10 bases not matched to a gene. The CDR3 reads CATGQGAREPGELFF. CDR3 nucleotide sequence: TGTGCCACCGGACAGGGGGCGCGGGAGCCCGGGGAGCTGTTTTTT.

The chain employs TRBV5-3 and TRBJ2-1; D might be TRBD2 (5 bases). TRBV5-3 is treated as an ORF (open reading frame) with a function not yet certain. V lost 5 bases and J 2 bases, leaving 29 bases between the germline ends. CDR3 length equals 20 residues. Here the CDR3 DNA reads TGTGCCAGAAGATACTGTAGCGTTTCGACGAAGTCGGTCCCCTACAATGAGCAGTTCTTC. This encodes CARRYCSVSTKSVPYNEQFF.

The rearrangement links TRBV7-4 to TRBJ1-5; perhaps TRBD1 as D (6 bases). The germline V gene encodes CDR1 SGHVT and CDR2 SQSDAQ. Between the trimmed V and J ends, which lost 4 bases and 7 bases, there was a span of 14 bases. CDR3 length: 14 residues. CDR3 coding DNA: TGTGCCAGCAGCTGCCTAGGGGGTCGGCAGCCCCAGCATTTT. It translates to CASSCLGGRQPQHF.

This clone was detected only once. The gene calls are TRBV20-1 and TRBJ2-1; the match to TRBD2 covers 10 bases. Germline CDR1 DFQATT, CDR2 SNEGSKA (reference sequence). Losses at the gene ends were 3 bases for V and 9 bases for J; bases not matched to a gene: 8. The CDR3 has 14 residues. The CDR3 reads CSASRLAGASEQFF. Here the CDR3 DNA reads TGCAGTGCTAGTAGGCTAGCGGGAGCCAGTGAGCAGTTCTTC.